The clone carrying this TCR beta chain has more than one count but fewer than ten. Its specificity is not known. Produced via immunoSEQ multiplex PCR; TCRdb's table is partial and in-frame only. The sample yields tens of thousands of clones, 65% to 85% seen once. Collection of blood occurred at baseline, at cycle 4 day 1, and at cycle 7 day 1. The sample originates from a study of OX40 agonist ivuxolimab in advanced cancers. Findings of the study overall: In a subset of nonresponders, normalized T-cell clonal expansion was also low.

The CDR3 covers 16 residues. V was shortened by 4 bases and J by 1 base, with 16 bases between the two germline ends. Looked up from germline, CDR1 is MNHEY and CDR2 is SVGAGI. The gene calls are TRBV6-5 and TRBJ1-1; D is uncertain. Sample: CD4+ or CD8+ T cells sorted from blood, taken in a trial of the OX40 agonist ivuxolimab. The source is an adult with an advanced solid tumor such as melanoma, head and neck, liver or kidney cancer. CDR3 nucleotide sequence: TGTGCCAGCAGTTCACCGGGGTCTCCGACGAACACTGAAGCTTTCTTT. Residues: CASSSPGSPTNTEAFF.